The rows below give T cell receptor beta chains drawn from one sample of a study of blood T cell repertoires in COVID-19. Clones were read by immunoSEQ multiplex PCR, and TCRdb kept only the in-frame ones, dropping some. The table includes about 430,000 clones, about 88% detected once. The sample comprised PBMCs or T cells enriched from blood (not recorded which). The receptors come from a young woman who had been exposed to COVID-19. The CDR3 runs from the conserved cysteine through the conserved F or W. A D gene is named only where the DNA matches it firmly.

D	J	V	DNA	CDR3
NA	TRBJ1-1	TRBV7-9	TGTGCCAGCAGCTTATGGGAGCTCTCGGCTCGAGCTTTCTTT	CASSLWELSARAFF
TRBD2	TRBJ2-7	TRBV7-6	TGTGCCAGCAGCGCGCGGACTAGCGGCGAGCAGTACTTC	CASSARTSGEQYF
TRBD1	TRBJ1-1	TRBV18	TGTGCCAGCTCACCGGGACAGGGCACTGAAGCTTTCTTT	CASSPGQGTEAFF
TRBD2	TRBJ2-7	TRBV19	TGTGCCAGTAGCGGATTTAGCGGGGGGTCCTACGAGCAGTACTTC	CASSGFSGGSYEQYF
TRBD1	TRBJ1-6	TRBV12-3/TRBV12-4	TGTGCCAGCAGTCGGACAGGGTTGTCACCCCTCCACTTT	CASSRTGLSPLHF
TRBD2	TRBJ2-1	TRBV25-1	TGTGCCAGCAGTGAATTGCGGGAGGGGTACAATGAGCAGTTCTTC	CASSELREGYNEQFF
NA	TRBJ1-4	TRBV28	TGTGCCAGCACCTCCGGGGGTGCGTCTAATGAAAAACTGTTTTTT	CASTSGGASNEKLFF
TRBD2	TRBJ2-2	TRBV9	TGTGCCAGCAGCGTAGCGGGGGGAACCGGGGAGCTGTTTTTT	CASSVAGGTGELFF
NA	TRBJ2-7	TRBV28	TGTGCCAGCAGTTTAGGGAATCCTCCCGGGGGCTACGAGCAGTACTTC	CASSLGNPPGGYEQYF
TRBD1	TRBJ2-3	TRBV7-9	TGTGCCAGCAGCCACCGGGACAGAGACACAGATACGCAGTATTTT	CASSHRDRDTDTQYF
NA	TRBJ1-1	TRBV2	TGTGCCAGCAGCGACTGGGGGGGGCGGAACACTGAAGCTTTCTTT	CASSDWGGRNTEAFF
NA	TRBJ1-6	TRBV11-2	TGTGCCAGCATGCAGGGTAATTCACCCCTCCACTTT	CASMQGNSPLHF